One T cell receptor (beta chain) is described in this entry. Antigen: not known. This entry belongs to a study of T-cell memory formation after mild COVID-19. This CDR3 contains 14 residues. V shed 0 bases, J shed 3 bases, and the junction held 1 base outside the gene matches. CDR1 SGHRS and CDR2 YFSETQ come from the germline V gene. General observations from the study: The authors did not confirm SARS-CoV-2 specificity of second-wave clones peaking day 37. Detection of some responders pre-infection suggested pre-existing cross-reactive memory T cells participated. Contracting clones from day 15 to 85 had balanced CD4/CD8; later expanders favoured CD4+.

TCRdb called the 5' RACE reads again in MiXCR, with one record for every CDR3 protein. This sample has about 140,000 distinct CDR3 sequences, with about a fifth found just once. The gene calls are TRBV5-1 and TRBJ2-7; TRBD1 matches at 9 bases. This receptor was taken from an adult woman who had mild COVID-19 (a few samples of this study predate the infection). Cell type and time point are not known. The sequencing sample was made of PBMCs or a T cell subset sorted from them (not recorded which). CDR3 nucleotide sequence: TGCGCCAGCAGCTTGGGGGGACAGGGCTACGAGCAGTACTTC. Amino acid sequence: CASSLGGQGYEQYF.